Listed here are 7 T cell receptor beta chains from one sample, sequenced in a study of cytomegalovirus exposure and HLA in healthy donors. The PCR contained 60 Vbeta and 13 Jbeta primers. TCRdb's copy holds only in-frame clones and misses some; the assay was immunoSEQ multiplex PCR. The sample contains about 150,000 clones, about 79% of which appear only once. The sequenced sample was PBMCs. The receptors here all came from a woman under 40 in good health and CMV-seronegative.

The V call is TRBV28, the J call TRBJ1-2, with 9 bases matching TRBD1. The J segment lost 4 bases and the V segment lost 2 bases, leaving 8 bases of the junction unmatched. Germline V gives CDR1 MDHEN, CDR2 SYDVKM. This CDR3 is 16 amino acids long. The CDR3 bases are TGTGCCAGCAGTTTAACCCGGGGACAGGGCTTCTATGGCTACACCTTC. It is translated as CASSLTRGQGFYGYTF.

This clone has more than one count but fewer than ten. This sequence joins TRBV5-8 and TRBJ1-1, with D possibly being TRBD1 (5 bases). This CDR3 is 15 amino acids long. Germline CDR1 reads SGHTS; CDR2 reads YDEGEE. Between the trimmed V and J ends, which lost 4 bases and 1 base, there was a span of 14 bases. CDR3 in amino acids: CASSLRWGTNTEAFF. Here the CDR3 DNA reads TGTGCCAGCAGCCTGAGGTGGGGCACGAACACTGAAGCTTTCTTT. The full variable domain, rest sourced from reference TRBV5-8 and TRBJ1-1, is EAGVTQSPTHLIKTRGQQATLRCSPISGHTSVYWYQQALGLGLQFLLWYDEGEERNRGNFPPRFSGRQFPNYSSELNVNALELEDSALYLCASSLRWGTNTEAFFGQGTRLTVV.

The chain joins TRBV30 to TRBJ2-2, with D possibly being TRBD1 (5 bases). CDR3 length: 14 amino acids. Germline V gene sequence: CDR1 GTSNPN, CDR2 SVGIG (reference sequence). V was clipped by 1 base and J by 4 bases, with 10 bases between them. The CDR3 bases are TGTGCCTGGAGTGCAGGGATCCTCACCGGGGAGCTGTTTTTT. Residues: CAWSAGILTGELFF.

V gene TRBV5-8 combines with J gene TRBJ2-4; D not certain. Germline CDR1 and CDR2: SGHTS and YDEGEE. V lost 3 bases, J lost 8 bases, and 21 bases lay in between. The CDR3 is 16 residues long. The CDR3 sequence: CASSSSERVSADIQYF. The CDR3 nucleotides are TGTGCCAGCAGCTCCTCCGAGCGAGTGAGCGCAGACATTCAGTACTTC.

CDR3 nucleotide sequence: TGTGCCAGCAGTCAGGGGACCTACGAGCAGTACTTC. Translating gives CASSQGTYEQYF. The J gene is TRBJ2-7, the V gene TRBV6-5; maybe TRBD1 (6 bases). This CDR3 is built from 12 residues. Trimming removed 5 bases at V and 2 bases at J, with 7 bases between. CDR1 is MNHEY and CDR2 is SVGAGI in the germline V gene.

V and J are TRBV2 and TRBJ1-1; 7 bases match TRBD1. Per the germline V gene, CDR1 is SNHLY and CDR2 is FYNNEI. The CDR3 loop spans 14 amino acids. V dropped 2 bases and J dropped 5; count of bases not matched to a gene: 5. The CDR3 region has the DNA TGTGCCAGCAGTGAACGGAGGGGGCAGACTGAAGCTTTCTTT. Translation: CASSERRGQTEAFF.

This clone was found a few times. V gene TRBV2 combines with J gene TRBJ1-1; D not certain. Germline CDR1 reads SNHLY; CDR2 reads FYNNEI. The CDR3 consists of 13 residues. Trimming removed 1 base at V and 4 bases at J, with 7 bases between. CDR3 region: CASSEVRSTEAFF. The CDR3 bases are TGTGCCAGCAGTGAAGTCCGTTCCACTGAAGCTTTCTTT.